This T cell receptor beta chain was sequenced in a study of blood T cell repertoires in COVID-19. Study context: Sources were T cells, B-cell-depleted T cells, or PBMCs; the material itself was cDNA or gDNA.

Germline V gives CDR1 SGHNT, CDR2 YYREEE (reference sequence). V lost 4 bases to trimming and J lost 3 bases, with 8 bases between them. The CDR3 has 13 amino acids. Per the original data handling: The assay estimated nucleated cells by amplifying reference gene primers. Profiling relied on immunoSEQ multiplex PCR, and the TCRdb table lists in-frame clones only, not all of them. The V and J calls and clone size were taken over from that table, and D and trimming were inferred from the DNA. This table has some 130,000 clones, 88% appearing once. The sequence was obtained from a man aged 45-65 years with acute or convalescent COVID-19. The sample consisted of peripheral blood. The chain employs TRBV5-4 and TRBJ1-3; the D is unclear. CDR3 protein: CASSVINGNTIYF. The CDR3 nucleotides read TGTGCCAGCAGCGTAATTAATGGAAACACCATATATTTT.